The next 10 T cell receptor beta chains were all read from a single sample in a study of breast tumors, draining lymph nodes, adjacent tissues. One entry per CDR3 protein, called by TCRdb with MiXCR from the multiplex PCR reads. The sample has under 150,000 distinct CDR3 sequences; nearly 20% are singletons. Breast cancer patients provided tissue from their axillary draining lymph nodes. The sequencing sample was made of axillary lymph node tissue. Receptor source: a female donor with breast cancer. Some clones in this sample may be carry-over from other donors' samples.

Details on this clonotype: Given the absence of the conserved phenylalanine or tryptophan at the CDR3 end, a read error is likely. Because the CDR3's place on the DNA is in doubt, the DNA is left out and the CDR3 is given as listed by TCRdb. The genes are TRBV7-6 and TRBJ2-5. A total of 13 residues make up the CDR3, ends included. Germline CDR1 is SGHVS and CDR2 is FNYEAQ. This chain's CDR3 is CASARSRGETRYL.

There are many counts of this clonotype. The genes are TRBV20-1 and TRBJ2-1; 11 bases are shared with TRBD2. The CDR3 contains 15 residues. Germline CDR1 reads DFQATT; CDR2 reads SNEGSKA (reference sequence). V lost 1 base to trimming and J lost 12 bases; unmatched junction nucleotides: 11. This CDR3 is CSARGASGGPKTQFF. CDR3 in DNA: TGCAGTGCTAGAGGGGCTAGCGGGGGGCCAAAGACGCAGTTCTTC.

This clonotype was counted many times. The V call is TRBV30, the J call TRBJ2-1; no clear D. The CDR3 runs 12 residues. CDR1 and CDR2 (germline): GTSNPN, SVGIG (reference sequence). V was cut by 3 bases and J by 6 bases, with 9 bases left in between. The chain's CDR3 is CAWSVLRNEQFF. Here the CDR3 DNA reads TGTGCCTGGAGCGTCCTACGCAATGAGCAGTTCTTC.

This clonotype appeared many times. The V gene is TRBV20-1, the J gene TRBJ2-3; tentative D call: TRBD2 (5 bases). The CDR3 contains 16 residues. Germline lookup yields CDR1 DFQATT and CDR2 SNEGSKA (reference sequence). The ends were cut back, 0 bases at V and 3 bases at J, with 16 bases in the middle. This CDR3 is CSARDGMRVRTDTQYF. The DNA for the CDR3 is TGCAGTGCTAGAGATGGGATGAGGGTCAGGACAGATACGCAGTATTTT.

The table lists this clonotype with many counts. This chain links TRBV20-1 with TRBJ2-1; no clear D. Germline assignment: CDR1 DFQATT and CDR2 SNEGSKA (reference sequence). The CDR3 is 12 residues long. Trimming pared 2 bases from V and 10 bases from J, leaving 12 bases between. DNA of the CDR3: TGCAGTGCTAGATTTCCCTCTCGGGAGCAGTTCTTC. Protein product: CSARFPSREQFF.

This clonotype was observed at least ten times. The chain is built from TRBV7-6 and TRBJ2-2; either TRBD1 or TRBD2 may fit D (7 bases each). Trimming shortened V by 2 bases and J by 1 base, and 11 bases separated the two germline ends. The CDR3 totals 16 residues. Germline V gene lookup returns CDR1 SGHVS and CDR2 FNYEAQ. The CDR3 DNA reads as TGTGCCAGCAGCTTATTCAGGGGGGGGAACACCGGGGAGCTGTTTTTT. The encoded protein is CASSLFRGGNTGELFF.

The V call is TRBV18, the J call TRBJ2-1; 11 bases map to TRBD2. From germline, CDR1 is KGHSH and CDR2 LQKENI. CDR3 length equals 15 residues. V lost 4 bases, J lost 9 bases, and 8 bases stayed unmatched. This CDR3 reads CASSLIAGGRGEQFF. CDR3 sequence (DNA): TGTGCCAGCTCACTTATAGCGGGAGGGCGTGGTGAGCAGTTCTTC.

This clonotype has a handful of counts. This chain uses TRBV5-6 with TRBJ2-5; D not resolved. CDR3 size: 14 residues. Germline loops: CDR1 SGHDT, CDR2 YYEEEE. V lost 4 bases and J 5 bases, leaving 15 bases between the germline ends. Written as DNA, the CDR3 is TGTGCCAGCAGCAAGGACGGCGTTCCGGAGACCCAGTACTTC. Translated, it gives CASSKDGVPETQYF.

In its sample, this clonotype was seen a few times. The chain employs TRBV11-3 and TRBJ2-2; TRBD2 is a possible D gene (6 bases). In germline, CDR1 is SGHNT, CDR2 YENEEA. With 6 bases removed from V and 5 bases from J, the gap between germline ends came to 10 bases. The CDR3 runs 13 residues. The CDR3 DNA sequence: TGTGCCAGCAGTGCTCGGGAGACCGGGGAGCTGTTTTTT. It codes for CASSARETGELFF.

The chain is built from TRBV20-1 and TRBJ2-5; tentatively, D is TRBD2 (6 bases). Germline lookup yields CDR1 DFQATT and CDR2 SNEGSKA (reference sequence). The CDR3 is made up of 12 amino acids. V lost 7 bases to trimming and J lost 7 bases, with 16 bases between them. CDR3: CSGRATGVTQYF. CDR3 sequence (DNA): TGCAGTGGGAGGGCCACCGGGGTGACCCAGTACTTC.